These 21 T cell receptor beta chains were sequenced from one sample in a study of shared clonotypes between healthy human individuals. TCRdb's copy holds only in-frame clones and misses some; the assay was immunoSEQ multiplex PCR. The sample has roughly 1,100,000 clones; about 74% are singletons. Sequenced input: memory CD4+ T cells sorted from blood. Subset defined: CD45RA-negative fraction. All receptors derive from a man in his late teens or twenties in good health.

This chain uses TRBV7-2 with TRBJ2-2; 9 positions match TRBD2. This CDR3 has 16 residues. Per germline, CDR1 SGHTA and CDR2 FQGNSA. V trimming: 4 bases; J trimming: 6 bases; junction bases outside the gene matches: 9. Here the CDR3 reads CASSSGSGSFSGELFF. The CDR3 DNA follows: TGTGCCAGCAGCTCGGGTAGCGGGAGTTTTTCCGGGGAGCTGTTTTTT.

This clone was detected once. This chain joins TRBV30 and TRBJ2-2; D is ambiguous. From germline, CDR1 is GTSNPN and CDR2 SVGIG (reference sequence). The CDR3 runs 13 residues. The V and J ends lost 6 bases and 1 base respectively, with 9 bases between them. The CDR3 region has the DNA TGTGCCTGTCGGGCAGGGAACACCGGGGAGCTGTTTTTT. It is translated as CACRAGNTGELFF.

The gene calls are TRBV5-1 and TRBJ2-5, with 14 bases that match TRBD2. The trim removed 0 bases at V and 2 bases at J, leaving 6 bases unmatched. In germline, CDR1 is SGHRS, CDR2 YFSETQ. This CDR3 is built from 18 residues. DNA of the CDR3: TGCGCCAGCAGCTTGGCCGGGACTAGCGGGAGTGGTCAAGAGACCCAGTACTTC. It codes for CASSLAGTSGSGQETQYF.

Notes on this clone: Other nucleotide sequences from this sample produce the same CDR3. This chain links TRBV7-2 with TRBJ1-1; no reliable D call. CDR1 and CDR2 from the germline V gene are SGHTA and FQGNSA. Trimming cost V 6 bases and J 0 bases, with 8 bases left between them. The CDR3 sequence is 13 residues long. The CDR3 is CASSLSVNTEAFF. The DNA for the CDR3 is TGTGCCAGCAGTCTATCAGTGAACACTGAAGCTTTCTTT.

In this sample, this clone turned up once. This chain connects TRBV19 to TRBJ1-6; possible D gene TRBD1, 5 bases. CDR1 is LNHDA, CDR2 SQIVND, per germline (reference sequence). V gave up 8 bases and J gave up 1 base, with 9 bases separating them. This CDR3 has 14 residues. This CDR3 reads CASGAGSYNSPLHF. CDR3 nucleotides: TGTGCCAGTGGGGCGGGGTCCTATAATTCACCCCTCCACTTT.

This sequence joins TRBV9 and TRBJ2-1; 9 bases are a match to TRBD2. The germline V gene has CDR1 SGDLS and CDR2 YYNGEE. After removal of 4 bases from V and 8 bases from J, the junction contained 13 bases not matched to a gene. The CDR3 is made up of 16 amino acids. The CDR3 DNA follows: TGTGCCAGCAGCCCCCAGGCGGGAGGGCCCTCGTATGAGCAGTTCTTC. It specifies CASSPQAGGPSYEQFF.

The chain is built from TRBV7-9 and TRBJ1-3, with TRBD1 identical over 7 bases. Trimming took 6 bases from V and 0 from J; bases not matched to a gene: 11. Germline loops: CDR1 SEHNR, CDR2 FQNEAQ (reference sequence). This CDR3 comprises 17 residues. The CDR3 DNA reads as TGTGCCAGCAGTTCCGCTACAGGGGCCAGCTCTGGAAACACCATATATTTT. This sequence encodes CASSSATGASSGNTIYF.

The rearrangement joins TRBV10-3 to TRBJ2-2, with 14 nucleotides matching TRBD2. The CDR3 contains 17 residues. J was trimmed by 3 bases and V by 7 bases; bases with no gene match: 7. The germline V gene encodes CDR1 ENHRY and CDR2 SYGVKD. The CDR3 coding sequence is TGTGCCATCACCTCCGGGACTAGCGGGAGTTACACCGGGGAGCTGTTTTTT. It is translated as CAITSGTSGSYTGELFF.

The chain combines TRBV7-3 with TRBJ2-2; D might be TRBD1 (7 bases). Germline V gene lookup returns CDR1 SGHTA and CDR2 FQGTGA. The CDR3 is made up of 15 amino acids. The germline V and J ends were trimmed by 4 bases and 4 bases, with 13 bases remaining between them. CDR3 DNA: TGTGCCAGCAGCTACCAGGGGGGTGGCACCGGGGAGCTGTTTTTT. Translating gives CASSYQGGGTGELFF.

This clone has more than one count but fewer than ten. The chain couples TRBV30 to TRBJ1-1; tentative D call: TRBD1 (5 bases). V was shortened by 0 bases and J by 4 bases, with 15 bases between the two germline ends. CDR3 length: 15 amino acids. The germline V gene has CDR1 GTSNPN and CDR2 SVGIG (reference sequence). CDR3 region: CAWSVGGSKITEAFF. In DNA, the CDR3 is TGTGCCTGGAGTGTTGGGGGGTCTAAGATCACTGAAGCTTTCTTT. Supplemented by reference TRBV30 and TRBJ1-1, the full variable domain reads SQTIHQWPATLVQPVGSPLSLECTVEGTSNPNLYWYRQAAGRGLQLLFYSVGIGQISSEVPQNLSASRPQDRQFILSSKKLLLSDSGFYLCAWSVGGSKITEAFFGQGTRLTVV.

The J gene is TRBJ2-3, the V gene TRBV7-6, with D maybe TRBD2 (5 bases). Germline V gives CDR1 SGHVS, CDR2 FNYEAQ. V lost 2 bases to trimming and J lost 6 bases, with 12 bases between them. This CDR3 has 14 residues. The CDR3 DNA sequence: TGTGCCAGCAGCTTATCGGACTGGGCGGATACGCAGTATTTT. Protein: CASSLSDWADTQYF.

CDR3 coding DNA: TGTGCCAGCAGCCCAGGACTAACGAACACTGAAGCTTTCTTT. Protein sequence: CASSPGLTNTEAFF. The chain is built from TRBV7-9 and TRBJ1-1; D gene ambiguous. V lost 5 bases and J 1 base, leaving 11 bases between the germline ends. The CDR3 totals 14 residues. Germline V gene sequence: CDR1 SEHNR, CDR2 FQNEAQ (reference sequence).

This clone came up a few times. The chain is built from TRBV5-1 and TRBJ2-7, with D possibly matching TRBD1 (6 bases). V was trimmed by 4 bases and J by 6 bases, leaving 14 bases between them. The CDR3 spans 13 residues. Germline V CDR1 and CDR2: SGHRS, YFSETQ. CDR3 nucleotide sequence: TGCGCCAGCAGCGCCTTGGGGGCCCGCGAGCAGTACTTC. It codes for CASSALGAREQYF.

This clone came up once. This chain uses TRBV15 with TRBJ1-2, with D possibly matching TRBD1 (5 bases). CDR3 length: 13 amino acids. Between the trimmed V and J ends, which lost 3 bases and 7 bases, there was a span of 12 bases. CDR1 and CDR2 (germline): LNHNV, YYDKDF (reference sequence). CDR3 nucleotides: TGTGCCACCAGCAGTACAGGTCCCTTTGGCTACACCTTC. This translates into CATSSTGPFGYTF. Filled out from reference TRBV15 and TRBJ1-2, the complete variable domain reads DAMVIQNPRYQVTQFGKPVTLSCSQTLNHNVMYWYQQKSSQAPKLLFHYYDKDFNNEADTPDNFQSRRPNTSFCFLDIRSPGLGDTAMYLCATSSTGPFGYTFGSGTRLTVV.

The chain carries TRBV6-1 and TRBJ2-3, with a possible D match to TRBD2 (6 bases). Looked up from germline, CDR1 is MNHNS and CDR2 is SASEGT. The CDR3 is 13 residues long. The ends were cut back, 5 bases at V and 1 base at J, with 7 bases in the middle. CDR3 residues: CASSWGGTDTQYF. The CDR3 DNA sequence: TGTGCCAGCAGTTGGGGGGGCACAGATACGCAGTATTTT.

The rearrangement uses TRBV7-2 and TRBJ2-7; 8 positions agree with TRBD1. The V gene end was trimmed by 1 base and the J gene end by 2 bases; junction bases not matched to a gene: 4. Germline values: CDR1 SGHTA, CDR2 FQGNSA. The CDR3 covers 15 residues. The CDR3 DNA reads as TGTGCCAGCAGCTTAGATGGGACAGGACCCTACGAGCAGTACTTC. Its protein is CASSLDGTGPYEQYF.

The chain recombines TRBV7-8 with TRBJ2-2; 8 bases fit TRBD2. The CDR3 covers 17 residues. Per germline, CDR1 SGHVS and CDR2 FQNEAQ. J gave up 2 bases and V 5 bases, and 10 bases lay outside the gene matches. CDR3 nucleotide sequence: TGTGCCAGCAGCGTTGTGAGACTAGCGCCCAACACCGGGGAGCTGTTTTTT. The encoded protein is CASSVVRLAPNTGELFF.

The chain uses TRBV14 and TRBJ2-2; unclear D gene. This CDR3 has 13 amino acids. V lost 0 bases to trimming and J lost 6 bases, with 5 bases between them. CDR1 is SGHDN, CDR2 FVKESK, per germline. Written as DNA, the CDR3 is TGTGCCAGCAGCCAAGAGTCGGCCGGGGAGCTGTTTTTT. Translated, it gives CASSQESAGELFF. Looking up the rest from reference TRBV14 and TRBJ2-2 gives the full variable domain: EAGVTQFPSHSVIEKGQTVTLRCDPISGHDNLYWYRRVMGKEIKFLLHFVKESKQDESGMPNNRFLAERTGGTYSTLKVQPAELEDSGVYFCASSQESAGELFFGEGSRLTVL.

The J gene is TRBJ1-6, the V gene TRBV4-3, with unresolved D. Deletions cut 0 bases from V and 7 bases from J, with 4 bases between. CDR3 length: 13 amino acids. CDR1 is LGHNA, CDR2 YSLEER, per germline. The CDR3 is CASSQEGNSPLHF. The DNA for the CDR3 is TGCGCCAGCAGCCAAGAGGGCAATTCACCCCTCCACTTT.

The rearrangement links TRBV11-1 to TRBJ2-3; D might be TRBD1 (6 bases). Trimming removed 8 bases at V and 2 bases at J, with 14 bases between. Germline assignment: CDR1 SGHAT and CDR2 FQDESV (reference sequence). The CDR3 is 14 amino acids. DNA for the CDR3: TGTGCCAGCCTCGGACAGAGGGACACAGATACGCAGTATTTT. Protein product: CASLGQRDTDTQYF.

The chain carries TRBV10-1 and TRBJ2-7; 9 nucleotides match TRBD2. The V segment lost 6 bases and the J segment 5 bases; nucleotides outside the gene matches: 2. The CDR3 length is 12 residues. In germline, CDR1 is WNHNN, CDR2 SYGVQD (reference sequence). The CDR3 DNA is TGCGCCAGCAGGAGGACTAGCGACGAGCAGTACTTC. Translated, it gives CASRRTSDEQYF.